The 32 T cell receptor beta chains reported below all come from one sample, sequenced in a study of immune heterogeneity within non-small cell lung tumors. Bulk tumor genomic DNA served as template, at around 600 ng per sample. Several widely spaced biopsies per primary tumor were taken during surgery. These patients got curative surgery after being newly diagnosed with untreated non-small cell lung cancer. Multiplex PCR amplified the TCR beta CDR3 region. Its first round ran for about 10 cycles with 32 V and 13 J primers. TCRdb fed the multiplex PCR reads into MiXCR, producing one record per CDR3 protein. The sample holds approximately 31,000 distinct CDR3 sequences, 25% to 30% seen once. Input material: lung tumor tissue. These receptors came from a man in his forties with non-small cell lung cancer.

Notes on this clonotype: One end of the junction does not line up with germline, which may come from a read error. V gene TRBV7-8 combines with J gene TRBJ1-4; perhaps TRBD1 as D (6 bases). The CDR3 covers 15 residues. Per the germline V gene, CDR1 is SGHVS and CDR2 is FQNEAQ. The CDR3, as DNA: TGTACCAGCAGCTTAGGGACAACCAATCGGGGAAAACTGTTTTTT. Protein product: CTSSLGTTNRGKLFF.

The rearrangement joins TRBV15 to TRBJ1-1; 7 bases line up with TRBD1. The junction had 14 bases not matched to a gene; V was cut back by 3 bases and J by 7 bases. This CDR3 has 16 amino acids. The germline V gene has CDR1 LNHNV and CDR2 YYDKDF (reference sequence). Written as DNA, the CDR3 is TGTGCCACCAGCAGGGACAGGTTCTTGGGGACGAGTGAAGCTTTCTTT. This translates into CATSRDRFLGTSEAFF.

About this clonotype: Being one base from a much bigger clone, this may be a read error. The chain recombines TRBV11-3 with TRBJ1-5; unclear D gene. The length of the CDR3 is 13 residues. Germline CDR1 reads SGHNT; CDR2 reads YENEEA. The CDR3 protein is CARSLGKNQPQHF. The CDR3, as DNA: TGTGCCAGAAGCTTAGGGAAGAATCAGCCCCAGCATTTT.

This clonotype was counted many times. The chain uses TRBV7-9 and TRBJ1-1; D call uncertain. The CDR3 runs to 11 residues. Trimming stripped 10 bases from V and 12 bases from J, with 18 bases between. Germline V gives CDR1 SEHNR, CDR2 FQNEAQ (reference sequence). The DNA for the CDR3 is TGTGCCACCTCGGACCCCGGGAAAACTTTCTTT. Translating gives CATSDPGKTFF.

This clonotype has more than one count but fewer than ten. The chain's CDR3 is CASSVGFGNYNEQFF. The DNA of the CDR3 is TGTGCCAGCAGCGTGGGATTCGGGAACTACAATGAGCAGTTCTTC. This rearrangement joins TRBV9 to TRBJ2-1; a possible D gene is TRBD2 (5 bases). From germline, CDR1 is SGDLS and CDR2 YYNGEE. The CDR3 has 15 residues. V was pared by 2 bases and J by 3 bases, with 12 bases between.

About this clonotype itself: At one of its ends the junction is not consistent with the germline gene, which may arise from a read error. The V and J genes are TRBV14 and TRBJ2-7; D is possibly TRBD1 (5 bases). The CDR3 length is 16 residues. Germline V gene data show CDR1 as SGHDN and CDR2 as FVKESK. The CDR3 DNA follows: TGTGGCAGCCAAGGCGTGGGGTCAGGGAAACGGTACGAGCAGTACTTC. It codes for CGSQGVGSGKRYEQYF.

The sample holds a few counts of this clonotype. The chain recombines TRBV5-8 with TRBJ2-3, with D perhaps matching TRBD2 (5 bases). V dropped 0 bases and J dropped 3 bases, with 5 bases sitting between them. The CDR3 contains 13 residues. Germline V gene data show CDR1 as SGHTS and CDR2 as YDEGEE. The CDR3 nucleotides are TGTGCCAGCAGCTTGGGGAGGACAGATACGCAGTATTTT. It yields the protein CASSLGRTDTQYF. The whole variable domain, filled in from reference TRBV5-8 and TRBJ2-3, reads EAGVTQSPTHLIKTRGQQATLRCSPISGHTSVYWYQQALGLGLQFLLWYDEGEERNRGNFPPRFSGRQFPNYSSELNVNALELEDSALYLCASSLGRTDTQYFGPGTRLTVL.

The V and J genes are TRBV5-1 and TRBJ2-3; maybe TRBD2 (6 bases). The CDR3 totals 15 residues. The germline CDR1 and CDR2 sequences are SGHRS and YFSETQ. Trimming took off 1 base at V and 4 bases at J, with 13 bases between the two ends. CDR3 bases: TGCGCCAGCAGCTTGTTCGGGAGATTAGCAGATACGCAGTATTTT. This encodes CASSLFGRLADTQYF.

The CDR3 DNA is TGTGCCAGCAGCGCAACAGGTTCCTTGGAGACCCAGTACTTC. It yields the protein CASSATGSLETQYF. This chain uses TRBV9 with TRBJ2-5; D is possibly TRBD1 (5 bases). The CDR3 has 14 amino acids. Germline CDR1 and CDR2: SGDLS and YYNGEE. Trimming removed 3 bases at V and 5 bases at J, with 14 bases between.

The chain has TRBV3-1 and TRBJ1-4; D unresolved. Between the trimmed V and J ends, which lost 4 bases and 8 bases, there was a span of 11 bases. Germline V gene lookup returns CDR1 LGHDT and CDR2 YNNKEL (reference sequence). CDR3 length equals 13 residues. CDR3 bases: TGTGCCAGCAGCCGAGGGCGCATGGAAAAACTGTTTTTT. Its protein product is CASSRGRMEKLFF.

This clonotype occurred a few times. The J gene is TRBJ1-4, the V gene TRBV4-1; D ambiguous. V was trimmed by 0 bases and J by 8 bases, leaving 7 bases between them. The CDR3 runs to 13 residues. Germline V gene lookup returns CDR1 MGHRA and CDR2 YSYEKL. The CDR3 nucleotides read TGCGCCAGCAGCCAAGAAGGAGGAGAAAAACTGTTTTTT. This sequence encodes CASSQEGGEKLFF.

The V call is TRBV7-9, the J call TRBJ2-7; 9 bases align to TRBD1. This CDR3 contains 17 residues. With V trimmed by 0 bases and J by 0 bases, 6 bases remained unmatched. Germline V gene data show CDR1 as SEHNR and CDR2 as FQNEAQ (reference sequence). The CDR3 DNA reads TGTGCCAGCAGCTTAGCGTTGGGGACAGGGCACTCCTACGAGCAGTACTTC. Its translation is CASSLALGTGHSYEQYF.

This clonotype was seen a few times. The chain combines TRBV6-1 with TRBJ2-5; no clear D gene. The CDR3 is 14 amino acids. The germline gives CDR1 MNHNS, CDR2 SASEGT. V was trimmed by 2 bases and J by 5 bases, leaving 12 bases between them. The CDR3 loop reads CASSETPYGETQYF. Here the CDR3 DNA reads TGTGCCAGCAGTGAAACCCCGTACGGGGAGACCCAGTACTTC.

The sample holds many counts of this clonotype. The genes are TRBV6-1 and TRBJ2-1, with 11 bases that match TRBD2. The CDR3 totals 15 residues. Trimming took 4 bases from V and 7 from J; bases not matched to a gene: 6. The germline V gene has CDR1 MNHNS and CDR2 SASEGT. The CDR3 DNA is TGTGCCAGCAGTGTAACTAGCGGGAGTATAAATGAGCAGTTCTTC. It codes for CASSVTSGSINEQFF.

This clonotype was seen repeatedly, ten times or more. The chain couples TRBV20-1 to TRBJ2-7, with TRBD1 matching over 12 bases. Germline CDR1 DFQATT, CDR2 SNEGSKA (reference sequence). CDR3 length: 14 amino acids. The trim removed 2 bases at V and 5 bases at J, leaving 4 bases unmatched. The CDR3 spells CSARTGTGGDEQYF. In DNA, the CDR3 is TGCAGTGCTAGAACCGGGACAGGGGGCGACGAGCAGTACTTC.

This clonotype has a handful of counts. Here the CDR3 reads CASSQSRSTDTQYF. The CDR3 nucleotides read TGTGCCAGCAGCCAGAGTAGAAGCACAGATACGCAGTATTTT. The V and J genes are TRBV7-3 and TRBJ2-3; no clear D. The V end lost 5 bases, the J end lost 0 bases, and 9 bases lay between the germline ends. The CDR3 extends over 14 amino acids. Germline V CDR1 and CDR2: SGHTA, FQGTGA.

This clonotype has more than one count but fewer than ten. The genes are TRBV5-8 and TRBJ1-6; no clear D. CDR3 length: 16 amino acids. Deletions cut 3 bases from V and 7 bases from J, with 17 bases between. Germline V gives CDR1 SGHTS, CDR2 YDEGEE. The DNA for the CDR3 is TGTGCCAGCAGCTCTCAGACCCGGCGGGCCAATTCACCCCTCCACTTT. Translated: CASSSQTRRANSPLHF.

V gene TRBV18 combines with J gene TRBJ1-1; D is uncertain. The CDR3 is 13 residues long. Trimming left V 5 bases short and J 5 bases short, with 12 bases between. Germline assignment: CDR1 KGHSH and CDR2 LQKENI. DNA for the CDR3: TGTGCCAGCTCAGTGAGAGCGGAGACTGAAGCTTTCTTT. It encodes CASSVRAETEAFF.

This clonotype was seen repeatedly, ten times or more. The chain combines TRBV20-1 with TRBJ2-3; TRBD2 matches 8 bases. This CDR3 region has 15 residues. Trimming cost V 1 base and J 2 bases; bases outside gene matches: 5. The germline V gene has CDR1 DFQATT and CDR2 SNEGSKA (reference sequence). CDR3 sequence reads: CSARVAGRNTDTQYF. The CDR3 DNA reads TGCAGTGCTAGAGTAGCGGGGAGGAACACAGATACGCAGTATTTT.

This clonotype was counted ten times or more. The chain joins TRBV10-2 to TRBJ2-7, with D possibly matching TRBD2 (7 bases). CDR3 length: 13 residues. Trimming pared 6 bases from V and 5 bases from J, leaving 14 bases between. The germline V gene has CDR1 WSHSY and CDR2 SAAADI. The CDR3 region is CASRPSGGDEQYF. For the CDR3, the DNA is TGCGCCAGCAGGCCCTCGGGGGGCGACGAGCAGTACTTC.

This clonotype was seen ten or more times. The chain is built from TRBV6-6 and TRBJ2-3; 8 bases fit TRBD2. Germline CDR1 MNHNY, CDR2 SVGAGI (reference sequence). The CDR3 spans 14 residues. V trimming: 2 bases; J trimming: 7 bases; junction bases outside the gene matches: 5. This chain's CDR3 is CASSYIREGYTQYF. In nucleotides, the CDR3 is TGTGCCAGCAGTTACATCCGGGAGGGGTATACGCAGTATTTT.

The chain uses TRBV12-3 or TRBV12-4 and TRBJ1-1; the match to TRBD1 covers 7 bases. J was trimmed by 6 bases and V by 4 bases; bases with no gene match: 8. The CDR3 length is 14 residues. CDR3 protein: CASSSGQTSAEAFF. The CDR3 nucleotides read TGTGCCAGCAGTTCGGGACAGACAAGTGCTGAAGCTTTCTTT.

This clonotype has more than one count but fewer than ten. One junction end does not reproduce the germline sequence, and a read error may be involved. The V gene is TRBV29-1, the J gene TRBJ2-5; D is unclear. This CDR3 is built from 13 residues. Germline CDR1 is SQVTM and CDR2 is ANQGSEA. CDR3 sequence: CSAEYRVQETQYF. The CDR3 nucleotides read TGCAGCGCTGAATACCGCGTCCAAGAGACCCAGTACTTC.

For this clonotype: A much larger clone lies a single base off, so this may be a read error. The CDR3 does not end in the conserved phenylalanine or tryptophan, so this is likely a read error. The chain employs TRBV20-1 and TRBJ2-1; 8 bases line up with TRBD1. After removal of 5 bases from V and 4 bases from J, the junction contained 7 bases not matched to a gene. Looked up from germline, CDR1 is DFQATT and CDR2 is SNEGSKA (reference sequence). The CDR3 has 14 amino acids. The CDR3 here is CSAWDRSFYNEQFI. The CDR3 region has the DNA TGCAGTGCTTGGGACAGGTCCTTTTACAATGAGCAGTTCATC.

The CDR3 sequence: CASSKERGSSGNTIYF. The CDR3 nucleotides read TGTGCCAGCAGCAAAGAGCGGGGGAGCTCTGGAAACACCATATATTTT. The chain is built from TRBV9 and TRBJ1-3, with a weak D call TRBD1 (5 bases). Between the trimmed V and J ends, which lost 4 bases and 0 bases, there was a span of 14 bases. The CDR3 is 16 amino acids. Germline V gene sequence: CDR1 SGDLS, CDR2 YYNGEE. Using reference TRBV9 and TRBJ1-3 for the parts outside the CDR3, the full variable domain is DSGVTQTPKHLITATGQRVTLRCSPRSGDLSVYWYQQSLDQGLQFLIQYYNGEERAKGNILERFSAQQFPDLHSELNLSSLELGDSALYFCASSKERGSSGNTIYFGEGSWLTVV.

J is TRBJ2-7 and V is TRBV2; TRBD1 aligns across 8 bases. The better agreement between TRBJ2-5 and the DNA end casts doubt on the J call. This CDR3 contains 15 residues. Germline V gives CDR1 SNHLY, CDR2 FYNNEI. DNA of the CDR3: TGTGCCAGCAGTTCGCAGGGGGCGGAAGGAGAGACCCAGTACTTC. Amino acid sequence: CASSSQGAEGETQYF.

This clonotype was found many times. In nucleotides, the CDR3 is TGTGCCAGCAGTTTACTAGCGGGAGAACTCTCCTACAATGAGCAGTTCTTC. This gives the protein CASSLLAGELSYNEQFF. This sequence joins TRBV6-1 and TRBJ2-1; 11 nucleotides align to TRBD2. The junction had 6 bases not matched to a gene; V was cut back by 5 bases and J by 0 bases. The CDR3 contains 17 residues. Germline CDR1 and CDR2: MNHNS and SASEGT.

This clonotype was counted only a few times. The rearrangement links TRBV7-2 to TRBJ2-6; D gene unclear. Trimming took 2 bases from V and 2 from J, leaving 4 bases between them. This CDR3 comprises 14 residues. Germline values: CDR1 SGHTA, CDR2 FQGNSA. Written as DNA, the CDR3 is TGTGCCAGCAGCTTATCGGCTGGGGCCAACGTCCTGACTTTC. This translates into CASSLSAGANVLTF.

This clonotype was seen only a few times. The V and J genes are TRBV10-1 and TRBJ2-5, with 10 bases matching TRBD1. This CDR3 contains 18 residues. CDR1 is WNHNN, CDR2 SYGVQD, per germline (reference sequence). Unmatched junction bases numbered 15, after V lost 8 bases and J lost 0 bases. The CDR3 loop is CASPQPGQGRAHQETQYF. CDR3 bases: TGCGCCAGCCCCCAACCGGGACAGGGGCGGGCACACCAAGAGACCCAGTACTTC.

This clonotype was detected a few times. The CDR3 reads CASSLFRGRSETQYF. As DNA, the CDR3 is TGTGCCAGCAGCTTATTCAGGGGGCGCAGCGAGACCCAGTACTTC. The V gene is TRBV11-3, the J gene TRBJ2-5, with TRBD1 identical over 8 bases. The CDR3 has 15 residues. With V trimmed by 2 bases and J by 5 bases, 7 bases remained unmatched. Looked up from germline, CDR1 is SGHNT and CDR2 is YENEEA. Looking up the rest from reference TRBV11-3 and TRBJ2-5 gives the full variable domain: EAGVVQSPRYKIIEKKQPVAFWCNPISGHNTLYWYLQNLGQGPELLIRYENEEAVDDSQLPKDRFSAERLKGVDSTLKIQPAELGDSAVYLCASSLFRGRSETQYFGPGTRLLVL.

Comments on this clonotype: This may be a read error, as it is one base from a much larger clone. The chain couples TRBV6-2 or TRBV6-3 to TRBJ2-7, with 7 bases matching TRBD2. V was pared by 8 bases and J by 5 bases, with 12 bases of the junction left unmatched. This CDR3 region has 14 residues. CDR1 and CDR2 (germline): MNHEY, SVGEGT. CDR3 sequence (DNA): TGTGCCAGCGTCGGGACGGGAGGTTCCAACGAGCAGTACTTC. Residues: CASVGTGGSNEQYF.

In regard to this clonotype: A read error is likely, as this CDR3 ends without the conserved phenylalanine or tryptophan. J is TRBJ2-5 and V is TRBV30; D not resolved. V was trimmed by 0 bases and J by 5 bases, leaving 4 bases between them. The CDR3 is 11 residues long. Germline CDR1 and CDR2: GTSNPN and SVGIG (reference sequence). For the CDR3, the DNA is TGTGCCTGGAGTGTACTGGAGACCCAGTACCTC. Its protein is CAWSVLETQYL.